This TCR beta chain was identified in a study of T cells in Graves' hyperthyroidism and ophthalmopathy. General study results and limits: The model foresaw ophthalmopathy a median roughly 6 months prior to onset.

The V gene end was trimmed by 0 bases and the J gene end by 5 bases; junction bases not matched to a gene: 7. CDR1 and CDR2 from the germline V gene are DFQATT and SNEGSKA (reference sequence). The CDR3 has 15 residues. This clonotype was detected many times. Its antigen remains unknown. There were TCR beta CDR3 regions amplified from RNA transcripts. The HTBI primer set drove a first-round RT-PCR of the TCR CDR3. TCRdb reprocessed the multiplex PCR reads with MiXCR, giving one entry per CDR3 protein. Here the sample spans about 400,000 distinct CDR3 sequences, approximately 13% being singletons. Patients were excluded for uncontrolled infection, other autoimmune disease, pregnancy or lactation.

The chain couples TRBV20-1 to TRBJ2-7, with TRBD1 matching 10 bases. Specimen: blood. The sequence derives from a young woman with Graves' hyperthyroidism. The CDR3 here is CSARDPGQGDHEQYF. CDR3 in DNA: TGCAGTGCTAGAGACCCAGGACAGGGGGACCACGAGCAGTACTTC.